What follows describes a single T cell receptor beta chain. Its specificity is not known. Other DNA sequences in the same sample also yield this CDR3. This entry comes from a study of beta chain features in type 1 diabetes. General study findings and limits: Shorter TCRB CDR3s, moderately but significantly so, were found in Type 1 diabetes patients in all four CD4+ subsets. In the patient group, naive, central memory and Treg TCRB repertoires seemed more alike than in the healthy donor group.

Of the isolated RNA, all was reverse transcribed, and so the sequenced material was expressed TCRB transcripts. Here immunoSEQ multiplex PCR was the method, and the copy in TCRdb shows in-frame clones only, minus some. Of a few hundred thousand clones listed, more than 11% are singletons. The V end was cut by 2 bases, the J end by 3 bases, with 6 bases between. CDR1 and CDR2 (germline): MNHNY, SVGAGI (reference sequence). CDR3 length equals 13 residues. What was sequenced was naive CD4+ T cells from blood. J is TRBJ2-3 and V is TRBV6-6; D may be TRBD2 (5 bases). The clonotype originates from a man aged 25 to 40 with type 1 diabetes. CDR3 nucleotides: TGTGCCAGCAGTTACCCGGGGACAGATACGCAGTATTTT. Translation gives CASSYPGTDTQYF.